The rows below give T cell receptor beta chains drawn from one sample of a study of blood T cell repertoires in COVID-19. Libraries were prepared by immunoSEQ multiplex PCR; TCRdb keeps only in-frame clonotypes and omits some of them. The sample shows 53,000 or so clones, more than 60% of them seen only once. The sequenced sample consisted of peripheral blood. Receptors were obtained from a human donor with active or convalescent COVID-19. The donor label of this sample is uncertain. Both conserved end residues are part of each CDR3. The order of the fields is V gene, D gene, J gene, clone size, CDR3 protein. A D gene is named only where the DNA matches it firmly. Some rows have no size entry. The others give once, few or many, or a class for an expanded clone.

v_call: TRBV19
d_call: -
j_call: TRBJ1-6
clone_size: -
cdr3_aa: CASKAVAAGTVYSPLHF

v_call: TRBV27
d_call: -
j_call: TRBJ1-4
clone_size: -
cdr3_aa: CASRLEYPNEKLFF

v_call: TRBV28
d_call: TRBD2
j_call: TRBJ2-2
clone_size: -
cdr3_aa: CASSGTTTTGELFF

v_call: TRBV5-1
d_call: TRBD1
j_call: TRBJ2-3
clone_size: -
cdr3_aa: CASSSTGGRTDTQYF

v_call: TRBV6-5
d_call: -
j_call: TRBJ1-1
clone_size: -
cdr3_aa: CASSWGRGTEAFF

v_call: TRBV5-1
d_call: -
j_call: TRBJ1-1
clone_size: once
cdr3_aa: CASSPGDSTYRNTEAFF

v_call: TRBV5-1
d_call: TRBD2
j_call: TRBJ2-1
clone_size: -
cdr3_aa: CASSRTSGPTYNEQFF

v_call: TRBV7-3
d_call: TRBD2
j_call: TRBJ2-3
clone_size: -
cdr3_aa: CASSSGRARTDTQYF

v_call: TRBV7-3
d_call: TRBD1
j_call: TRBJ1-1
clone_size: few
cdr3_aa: CASSAQGETEAFF

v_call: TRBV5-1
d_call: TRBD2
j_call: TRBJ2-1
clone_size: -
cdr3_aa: CASSLVVSGRGGNEQFF

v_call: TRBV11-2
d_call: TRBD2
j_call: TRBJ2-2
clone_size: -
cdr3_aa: CASSLVAQREIGTGELFF

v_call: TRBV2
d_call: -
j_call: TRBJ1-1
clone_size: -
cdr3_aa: CASTQTENTEAFF

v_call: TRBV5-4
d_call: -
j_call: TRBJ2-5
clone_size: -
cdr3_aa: CASSLVLQETQYF

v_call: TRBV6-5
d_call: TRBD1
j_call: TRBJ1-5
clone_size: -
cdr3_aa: CASSYDRGSQPQHF

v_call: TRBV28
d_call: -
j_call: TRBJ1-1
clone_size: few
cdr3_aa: CAGVPATGIHTEAFF

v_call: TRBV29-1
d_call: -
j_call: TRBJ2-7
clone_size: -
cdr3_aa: CSVEVSYGGEQYF

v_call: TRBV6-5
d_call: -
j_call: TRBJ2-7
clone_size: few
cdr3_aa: CASSPTGIYEQYF

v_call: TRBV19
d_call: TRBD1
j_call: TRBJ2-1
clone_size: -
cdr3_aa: CASIPGQGFNEQFF

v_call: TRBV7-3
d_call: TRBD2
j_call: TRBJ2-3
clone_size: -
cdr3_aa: CASRRTSGLTDTQYF

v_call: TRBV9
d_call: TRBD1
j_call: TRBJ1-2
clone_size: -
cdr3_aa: CASSETGGSNYGYTF

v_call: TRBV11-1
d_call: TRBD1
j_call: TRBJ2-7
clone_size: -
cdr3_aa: CASSLYRGRAYEQYF

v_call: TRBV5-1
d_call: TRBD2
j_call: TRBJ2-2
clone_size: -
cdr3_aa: CASNWVSGPNTGELFF

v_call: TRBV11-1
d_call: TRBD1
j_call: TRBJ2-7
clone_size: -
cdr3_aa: CASSSGQGVYYEQYF

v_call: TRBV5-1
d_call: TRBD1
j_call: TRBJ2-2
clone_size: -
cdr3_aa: CASSVRTGAGELFF

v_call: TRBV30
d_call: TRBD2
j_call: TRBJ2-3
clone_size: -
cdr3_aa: CAWSIGTSGSDTQYF

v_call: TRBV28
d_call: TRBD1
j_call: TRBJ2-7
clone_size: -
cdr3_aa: CASSSGQGAEDF

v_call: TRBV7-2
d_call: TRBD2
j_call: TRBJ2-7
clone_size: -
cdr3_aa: CASSPYSGRGSYEQYF

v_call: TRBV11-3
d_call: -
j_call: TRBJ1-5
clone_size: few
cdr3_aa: CASSLEGPGQPQHF

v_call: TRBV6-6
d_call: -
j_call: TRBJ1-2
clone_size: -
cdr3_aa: CASSQGDYGYTF

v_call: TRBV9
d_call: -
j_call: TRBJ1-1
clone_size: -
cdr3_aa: CASSSAPVWTEAFF

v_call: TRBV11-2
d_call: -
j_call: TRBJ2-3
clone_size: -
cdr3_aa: CASSLVRSDTQYF

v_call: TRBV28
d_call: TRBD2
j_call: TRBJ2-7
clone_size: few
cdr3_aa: CASSFPLRVAGTYEQYF

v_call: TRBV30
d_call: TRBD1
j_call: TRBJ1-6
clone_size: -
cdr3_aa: CAWGPGTGPASPLHF

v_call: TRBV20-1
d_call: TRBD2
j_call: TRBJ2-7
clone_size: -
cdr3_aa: CSASPAGGPIF

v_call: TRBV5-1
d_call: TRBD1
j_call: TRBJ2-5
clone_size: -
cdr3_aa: CASSPQGALQETQYF

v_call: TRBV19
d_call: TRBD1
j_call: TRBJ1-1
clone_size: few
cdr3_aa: CASSDRETEAFF

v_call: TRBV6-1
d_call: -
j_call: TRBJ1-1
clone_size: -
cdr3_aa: CASSGFLSTEAFF

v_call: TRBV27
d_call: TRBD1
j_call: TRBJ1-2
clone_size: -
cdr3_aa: CASSLSGTGSFGYTF

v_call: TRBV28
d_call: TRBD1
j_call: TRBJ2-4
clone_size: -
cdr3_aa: CASSMWDREDQNIQYF

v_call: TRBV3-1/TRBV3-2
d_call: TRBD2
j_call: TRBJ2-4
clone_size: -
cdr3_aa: CASSHGTSGKGAKNIQYF

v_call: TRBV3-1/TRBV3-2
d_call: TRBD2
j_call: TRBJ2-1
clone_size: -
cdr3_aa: CASSPRPLAAPGEQFF

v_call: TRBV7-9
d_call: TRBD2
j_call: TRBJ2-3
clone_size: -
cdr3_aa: CASSWGLAGVLTQYF

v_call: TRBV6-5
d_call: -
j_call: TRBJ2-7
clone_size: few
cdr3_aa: CASSRDMAPREQYF

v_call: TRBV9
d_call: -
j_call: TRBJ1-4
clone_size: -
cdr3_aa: CASSVARTGTEKLFF

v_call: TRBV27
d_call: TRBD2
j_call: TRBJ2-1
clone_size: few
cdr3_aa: CASSLSRGLEGNEQFF

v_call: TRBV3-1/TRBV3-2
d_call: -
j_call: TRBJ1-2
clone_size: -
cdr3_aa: CASSRGGAQSGGYTF

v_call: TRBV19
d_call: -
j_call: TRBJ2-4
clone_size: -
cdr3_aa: CASQGAKNIQYF

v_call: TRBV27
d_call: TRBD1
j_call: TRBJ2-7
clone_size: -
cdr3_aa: CASSLSRTGYYEQYF

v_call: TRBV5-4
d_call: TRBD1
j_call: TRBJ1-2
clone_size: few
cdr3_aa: CASSTPMTGAVYGYTF

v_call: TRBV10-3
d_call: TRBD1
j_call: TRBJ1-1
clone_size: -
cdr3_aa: CAITTGSTEAFF

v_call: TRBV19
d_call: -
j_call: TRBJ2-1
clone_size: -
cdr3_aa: CASSRETAQSYNEQFF

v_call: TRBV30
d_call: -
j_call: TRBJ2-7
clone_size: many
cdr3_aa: CAWSIAGEQYF

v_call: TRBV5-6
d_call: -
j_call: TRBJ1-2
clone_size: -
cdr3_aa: CASSLFSGGGYGYTF

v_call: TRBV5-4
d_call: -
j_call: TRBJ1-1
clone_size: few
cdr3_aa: CAFTVGGGDTEAFF

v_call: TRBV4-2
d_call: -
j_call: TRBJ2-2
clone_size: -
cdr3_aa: CASSQETVNTGELFF